One and the same sample provided the 21 T cell receptor beta chains below, sequenced in a study of follicular helper T cells after annual influenza vaccination. TCRdb's copy holds only in-frame clones and misses some; the assay was immunoSEQ multiplex PCR. The sample lists 6,000 to 6,500 clones; more than 75% were seen once. The time point was: 2015-2016 season, pre-vaccination. The source material was CXCR5- memory CD4+ T cells sorted from blood, sampled on the day of influenza vaccination. These receptors all come from an adult who received the influenza vaccine.

The chain combines TRBV6-5 with TRBJ1-2, with D tentatively TRBD1 (5 bases). V lost 7 bases and J lost 2, with 14 bases in between. Germline loops: CDR1 MNHEY, CDR2 SVGAGI. The CDR3 covers 14 residues. The CDR3 sequence: CASIPRDSNYGYTF. CDR3 nucleotides: TGTGCCAGCATCCCCCGAGACAGCAACTATGGCTACACCTTC.

The chain joins TRBV5-1 to TRBJ2-2; the match to TRBD2 covers 11 bases. The CDR3 is 15 residues long. J was trimmed by 8 bases and V by 5 bases; bases with no gene match: 8. Germline CDR1 and CDR2: SGHRS and YFSETQ. Written as DNA, the CDR3 is TGCGCCAGCAGTTTCTCACTAGCGGGGGAAGGGGAGCTGTTTTTT. This translates into CASSFSLAGEGELFF.

The rearrangement links TRBV5-4 to TRBJ1-2; TRBD1 aligns across 9 bases. The CDR3 extends over 13 amino acids. Germline CDR1 is SGHNT and CDR2 is YYREEE (reference sequence). J lost 3 bases, V lost 4 bases, and 1 base had no gene match. Here the CDR3 reads CASSRQGDYGYTF. DNA of the CDR3: TGTGCCAGCAGCCGACAGGGGGACTATGGCTACACCTTC.

This clone was detected only once. The chain links TRBV2 to TRBJ1-2, with 9 positions matching TRBD1. CDR1 and CDR2 (germline): SNHLY, FYNNEI. V trimming: 7 bases; J trimming: 13 bases; junction bases outside the gene matches: 16. The CDR3 is 14 residues long. Here the CDR3 DNA reads TGTGCCAGCACCCCCGACAGGGGGGTGTTTCGTCCCACCTTC. Translating it yields CASTPDRGVFRPTF.

This clone showed up just once. The chain is built from TRBV11-2 and TRBJ1-5; D gene unclear. Trimming pared 5 bases from V and 4 bases from J, leaving 9 bases between. There are 13 residues in the CDR3. The germline V gene has CDR1 SGHAT and CDR2 FQNNGV. The DNA for the CDR3 is TGTGCCAGCAGCCAAGACTTGAATCAGCCCCAGCATTTT. Translation: CASSQDLNQPQHF.

The chain joins TRBV18 to TRBJ2-1, with D perhaps TRBD2 (5 bases). V was cut by 3 bases and J by 7 bases, with 19 bases left in between. Germline CDR1 is KGHSH and CDR2 is LQKENI. The CDR3 spans 16 residues. The chain's CDR3 is CASSPPGLLITNEQFF. For the CDR3, the DNA is TGTGCCAGCTCACCTCCCGGACTTCTGATTACGAATGAGCAGTTCTTC.

The rearrangement joins TRBV6-5 to TRBJ2-3; the D call may be TRBD1 or TRBD2 (7 bases each). The CDR3 is 16 residues long. The V end was cut by 0 bases, the J end by 5 bases, with 15 bases between. Germline values: CDR1 MNHEY, CDR2 SVGAGI. In DNA form, the CDR3 reads TGTGCCAGCAGTTACTCGGGGAGGGGGCCGGTAGATACGCAGTATTTT. Protein product: CASSYSGRGPVDTQYF.

This clone was seen a few times. The chain recombines TRBV19 with TRBJ2-7, with D possibly being TRBD1 or TRBD2 (5 bases each). The length of the CDR3 is 15 residues. Germline V CDR1 and CDR2: LNHDA, SQIVND (reference sequence). The germline V and J ends were trimmed by 5 bases and 7 bases, with 21 bases remaining between them. This chain's CDR3 is CASSLGATYVAEQYF. The CDR3 DNA reads TGTGCCAGTAGTCTTGGGGCGACCTACGTAGCGGAGCAGTACTTC.

V is TRBV19 and J is TRBJ2-7, with TRBD2 matching over 10 bases. J gave up 7 bases and V 4 bases, and 7 bases lay outside the gene matches. CDR3 length: 14 residues. The germline V gene encodes CDR1 LNHDA and CDR2 SQIVND (reference sequence). The CDR3 DNA is TGTGCCAGTAGTACCACTAGCGGGATCTTGGAGCAGTACTTC. The encoded protein is CASSTTSGILEQYF.

The chain carries TRBV5-6 and TRBJ1-1; 9 positions match TRBD1. CDR1 and CDR2 from the germline V gene are SGHDT and YYEEEE. The CDR3 runs to 14 residues. The trim removed 3 bases at V and 3 bases at J, leaving 3 bases unmatched. CDR3 loop: CASSYRGRYTEAFF. The CDR3 DNA follows: TGTGCCAGCAGCTACAGGGGGCGATACACTGAAGCTTTCTTT.

The rearrangement links TRBV10-3 to TRBJ1-2; no clear D gene. V dropped 6 bases and J dropped 0 bases, with 8 bases sitting between them. The CDR3 loop spans 13 amino acids. CDR1 is ENHRY and CDR2 is SYGVKD in the germline V gene. The CDR3 loop is CAIRGGSNYGYTF. As DNA, the CDR3 is TGTGCCATCAGGGGAGGGTCTAACTATGGCTACACCTTC.

The chain joins TRBV6-6 to TRBJ1-5; D gene ambiguous. The CDR3 is made up of 13 amino acids. Germline CDR1 MNHNY, CDR2 SVGAGI (reference sequence). V was pared by 2 bases and J by 7 bases, with 9 bases between. CDR3 loop: CASSYDGDQPQHF. The DNA for the CDR3 is TGTGCCAGCAGTTACGACGGTGACCAGCCCCAGCATTTT.

J is TRBJ2-3 and V is TRBV7-2, with D perhaps assigned TRBD1 or TRBD2 (5 bases each). V was shortened by 4 bases and J by 4 bases, with 15 bases between the two germline ends. Germline CDR1 is SGHTA and CDR2 is FQGNSA. The CDR3 covers 15 residues. CDR3 residues: CASSSYPGPPDTQYF. In DNA form, the CDR3 reads TGTGCCAGCAGCTCATACCCGGGACCCCCAGATACGCAGTATTTT.

This chain uses TRBV7-3 with TRBJ2-5; no reliable D call. CDR1 is SGHTA, CDR2 FQGTGA, per germline. V lost 5 bases and J 7 bases, leaving 29 bases between the germline ends. The CDR3 contains 18 residues. The CDR3 bases are TGTGCCAGCAGCGCCCTCCCCCCGGGCTCGCCCTTATTCGGGACCCAGTACTTC. It specifies CASSALPPGSPLFGTQYF.

The chain uses TRBV6-5 and TRBJ1-1; D unresolved. The CDR3 extends over 11 amino acids. Germline CDR1 MNHEY, CDR2 SVGAGI. Trimming took off 8 bases at V and 1 base at J, with 5 bases between the two ends. The CDR3 loop is CASQTNTEAFF. CDR3 bases: TGTGCCAGCCAAACGAACACTGAAGCTTTCTTT.

The chain combines TRBV11-3 with TRBJ1-1; 7 nucleotides agree with TRBD1. Germline V gives CDR1 SGHNT, CDR2 YENEEA. CDR3 length equals 14 residues. V shed 10 bases and J 5 bases; nucleotides not matched to a gene: 13. The CDR3 loop reads CATAGGGWETEAFF. The CDR3 DNA follows: TGTGCCACCGCAGGGGGAGGGTGGGAAACTGAAGCTTTCTTT.

V gene TRBV10-2 combines with J gene TRBJ1-5, with D unresolved. CDR1 WSHSY and CDR2 SAAADI come from the germline V gene. The CDR3 covers 14 residues. Trimming took 6 bases from V and 3 from J, leaving 12 bases between them. The DNA of the CDR3 is TGCGCCAGCAGCCTTACAGTGAACAATCAGCCCCAGCATTTT. This translates into CASSLTVNNQPQHF.

V gene TRBV5-4 combines with J gene TRBJ1-1; D might be TRBD1 (6 bases). Germline lookup yields CDR1 SGHNT and CDR2 YYREEE (reference sequence). The length of the CDR3 is 12 residues. Trimming pared 3 bases from V and 8 bases from J, leaving 11 bases between. CDR3 DNA: TGTGCCAGCAGCTCGGACAGCTTAGAAGCTTTCTTT. Protein: CASSSDSLEAFF.

The rearrangement uses TRBV6-5 and TRBJ2-6; D gene uncertain. The V and J ends lost 6 bases and 4 bases respectively, with 10 bases between them. Germline CDR1 reads MNHEY; CDR2 reads SVGAGI. The length of the CDR3 is 14 residues. The CDR3 bases are TGTGCCAGCAGGGAGTATTCCGGGGCCAACGTCCTGACTTTC. Residues: CASREYSGANVLTF.

In its sample, this clone was seen once. V is TRBV5-6 and J is TRBJ2-7; perhaps TRBD1 as D (5 bases). CDR1 is SGHDT, CDR2 YYEEEE, per germline. Trimming took off 0 bases at V and 0 bases at J, with 10 bases between the two ends. CDR3 length: 15 amino acids. The CDR3 reads CASSLDRSGSYEQYF. The DNA of the CDR3 is TGTGCCAGCAGCTTGGACAGGTCTGGCTCCTACGAGCAGTACTTC.

This chain links TRBV21-1 with TRBJ2-5; the table's D gene call, TRBD2, was not cross checked with the DNA. TRBV21-1 corresponds to a pseudogene. This CDR3 is built from 14 residues. The CDR3 bases are TGTGCCAGCAGCGACCTAGCGGGGAAGGAGACCCAGTACTTC. Amino acids: CASSDLAGKETQYF.